The 15 T cell receptor beta chains in this list originate from one sample, sequenced in a study of human T cells and chemical hapten exposure. Time point reported: healthy volunteer bleed at 2 weeks. Unseparated into fractions, whole blood served as the source from which total RNA was extracted. From the RACE reads, TCRdb called clonotypes with MiXCR, one entry per CDR3 protein. The sample lists 85,000 to 95,000 distinct CDR3 sequences, approximately 8.2% occurring once. The material sequenced was whole blood. The source of these receptors is a female donor in good health. Some clones in this sample may be carry-over from other donors' samples.

This clonotype was picked up many times. The chain links TRBV29-1 to TRBJ2-1; 9 nucleotides align to TRBD2. The CDR3 extends over 15 amino acids. Germline V gene lookup returns CDR1 SQVTM and CDR2 ANQGSEA. Trimming cost V 4 bases and J 2 bases; bases outside gene matches: 6. CDR3 residues: CSVVPSGTPYNEQFF. In nucleotides, the CDR3 is TGCAGCGTTGTGCCTAGCGGGACGCCCTACAATGAGCAGTTCTTC.

This clonotype was seen a few times. The gene calls are TRBV6-1 and TRBJ1-5, with 7 bases identical to TRBD1. Germline V gene sequence: CDR1 MNHNS, CDR2 SASEGT. Germline trimming cut 6 bases from V and 11 bases from J; bases unmatched to any gene: 10. The length of the CDR3 is 13 residues. The CDR3 sequence is CASSVDRDRAQHF. CDR3 in DNA: TGTGCCAGCAGCGTTGACAGGGATAGAGCCCAGCATTTT.

This clonotype has just a few counts. The chain couples TRBV29-1 to TRBJ1-1, with D maybe TRBD1 (6 bases). V lost 6 bases to trimming and J lost 1 base, with 9 bases between them. CDR1 SQVTM and CDR2 ANQGSEA come from the germline V gene. The CDR3 length is 12 residues. CDR3 nucleotide sequence: TGCAGCGTGGAGGACAGGAACACTGAAGCTTTCTTT. Its translation: CSVEDRNTEAFF.

Only a few counts were recorded for this clonotype. The gene calls are TRBV14 and TRBJ1-4; D is undetermined. The CDR3 sequence is 15 residues long. Trimming removed 0 bases from V and 8 bases from J, with 13 bases in between. CDR1 and CDR2 from the germline V gene are SGHDN and FVKESK. The CDR3 protein is CASSQDALPGEKLFF. In nucleotides, the CDR3 is TGTGCCAGCAGCCAAGACGCCCTGCCCGGCGAAAAACTGTTTTTT. Looking up the rest from reference TRBV14 and TRBJ1-4 gives the full variable domain: EAGVTQFPSHSVIEKGQTVTLRCDPISGHDNLYWYRRVMGKEIKFLLHFVKESKQDESGMPNNRFLAERTGGTYSTLKVQPAELEDSGVYFCASSQDALPGEKLFFGSGTQLSVL.

The chain carries TRBV7-9 and TRBJ1-3; no clear D gene. This CDR3 spans 15 amino acids. Trimming removed 3 bases from V and 0 bases from J, with 9 bases in between. Germline CDR1 is SEHNR and CDR2 is FQNEAQ (reference sequence). The CDR3 is CASSFGTGSGNTIYF. DNA of the CDR3: TGTGCCAGCAGCTTTGGTACCGGCTCTGGAAACACCATATATTTT.

The table lists this clonotype with a few counts. The gene calls are TRBV6-2 or TRBV6-3 and TRBJ2-2; weak D call: TRBD1 (6 bases). V lost 7 bases to trimming and J lost 0 bases, with 12 bases between them. The germline V gene has CDR1 MNHEY and CDR2 SVGEGT. The CDR3 has 15 residues. The CDR3 here is CASNLGHPNTGELFF. CDR3 DNA: TGTGCCAGCAACCTGGGACACCCGAACACCGGGGAGCTGTTTTTT.

This clonotype was counted ten times or more. The CDR3 DNA sequence: TGCAGTGCTAGGGAGGACAGGGGGGTCAATGAGCAGTTCTTC. Protein sequence: CSAREDRGVNEQFF. The chain joins TRBV20-1 to TRBJ2-1; 10 positions agree with TRBD1. CDR1 and CDR2 from the germline V gene are DFQATT and SNEGSKA (reference sequence). CDR3 length: 14 amino acids. Unmatched junction bases numbered 5, after V lost 3 bases and J lost 6 bases.

This clonotype was detected many times. V is TRBV6-2 or TRBV6-3 and J is TRBJ2-3; D is possibly TRBD2 (5 bases). The CDR3 spans 14 residues. The germline CDR1 and CDR2 sequences are MNHEY and SVGEGT. The V gene lost 2 bases and the J gene lost 2 bases, with 8 bases spanning the gap. The CDR3 DNA reads as TGTGCCAGCAGTTACGCGAGGGACACAGATACGCAGTATTTT. This codes for CASSYARDTDTQYF.

This chain connects TRBV28 to TRBJ2-3, with 11 bases that match TRBD2. Trimming at V came to 6 bases and at J to 0 bases, leaving 8 bases not matched to a gene. The CDR3 is 17 amino acids. The V gene's germline CDR1 is MDHEN and CDR2 SYDVKM. This chain's CDR3 is CASSLATSGSSTDTQYF. The CDR3 nucleotides read TGTGCCAGCAGCCTTGCAACTAGCGGGAGTAGCACAGATACGCAGTATTTT. Supplemented by reference TRBV28 and TRBJ2-3, the full variable domain reads DVKVTQSSRYLVKRTGEKVFLECVQDMDHENMFWYRQDPGLGLRLIYFSYDVKMKEKGDIPEGYSVSREKKERFSLILESASTNQTSMYLCASSLATSGSSTDTQYFGPGTRLTVL.

This clonotype occurred a few times. V is TRBV10-3 and J is TRBJ1-2; D call uncertain. Trimming stripped 4 bases from V and 5 bases from J, with 11 bases between. The CDR3 extends over 13 amino acids. Germline CDR1 ENHRY, CDR2 SYGVKD. The CDR3 is CAISVPGVYGYTF. Written as DNA, the CDR3 is TGTGCCATCAGTGTACCAGGAGTTTATGGCTACACCTTC.

V usage is TRBV6-6 and J usage is TRBJ1-1; D call uncertain. Trimming pared 2 bases from V and 3 bases from J, leaving 7 bases between. The germline V gene encodes CDR1 MNHNY and CDR2 SVGAGI (reference sequence). The CDR3 extends over 13 amino acids. CDR3 DNA sequence: TGTGCCAGCAGTTACATAAGGGACACTGAAGCTTTCTTT. Its protein is CASSYIRDTEAFF.

This rearrangement joins TRBV9 to TRBJ2-6; a possible D gene is TRBD2 (5 bases). V gave up 2 bases and J gave up 3 bases, with 12 bases separating them. The V gene's germline CDR1 is SGDLS and CDR2 YYNGEE. CDR3 length: 16 amino acids. This CDR3 reads CASSVSRAGGANVLTF. In DNA, the CDR3 is TGTGCCAGCAGCGTGTCGAGGGCCGGTGGGGCCAACGTCCTGACTTTC.

The chain carries TRBV7-9 and TRBJ2-1; D is perhaps TRBD2 (5 bases). The CDR3 runs to 13 residues. In germline, CDR1 is SEHNR, CDR2 FQNEAQ (reference sequence). The ends were cut back, 9 bases at V and 2 bases at J, with 11 bases in the middle. The DNA for the CDR3 is TGTGCCAGTGATCTAGCAGCCTACAATGAGCAGTTCTTC. It translates to CASDLAAYNEQFF.

V is TRBV11-2 and J is TRBJ1-6; no clear D. CDR1 and CDR2 (germline): SGHAT, FQNNGV. V lost 5 bases, J lost 8 bases, and 13 bases lay in between. This CDR3 spans 14 amino acids. CDR3 sequence (DNA): TGTGCCAGCAGCCCCCAACCGGGTTATTCACCCCTCCACTTT. Translated, it gives CASSPQPGYSPLHF.

The chain links TRBV6-6 to TRBJ2-5, with 7 bases matching TRBD2. The germline gives CDR1 MNHNY, CDR2 SVGAGI (reference sequence). The J segment lost 5 bases and the V segment lost 4 bases, leaving 7 bases of the junction unmatched. The CDR3 consists of 14 residues. CDR3 sequence (DNA): TGTGCCAGCAGTTTCCTCGCCGGGGGGGAGACCCAGTACTTC. Translating it yields CASSFLAGGETQYF.